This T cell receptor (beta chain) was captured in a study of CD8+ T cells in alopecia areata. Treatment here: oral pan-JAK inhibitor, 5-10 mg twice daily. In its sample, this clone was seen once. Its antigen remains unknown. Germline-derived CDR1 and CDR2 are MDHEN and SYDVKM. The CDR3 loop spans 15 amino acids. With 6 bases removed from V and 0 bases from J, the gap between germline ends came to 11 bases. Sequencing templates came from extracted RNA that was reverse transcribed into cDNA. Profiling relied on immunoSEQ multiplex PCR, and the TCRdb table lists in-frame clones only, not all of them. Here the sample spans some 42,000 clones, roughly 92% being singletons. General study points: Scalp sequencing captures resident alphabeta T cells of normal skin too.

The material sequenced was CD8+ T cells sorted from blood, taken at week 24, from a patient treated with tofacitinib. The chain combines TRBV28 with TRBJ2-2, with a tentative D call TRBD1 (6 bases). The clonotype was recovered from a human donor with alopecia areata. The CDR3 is CASSLGQTNTGELFF. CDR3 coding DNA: TGTGCCAGCAGCTTAGGACAGACGAACACCGGGGAGCTGTTTTTT.